This TCR beta chain appears in the sequencing data of a study of blood T cell repertoires in COVID-19. Across the whole study: The study drew acute and convalescent COVID-19 samples from the United States, Italy and Spain.

This clone has just a few counts. CDR1 MNHEY and CDR2 SVGAGI come from the germline V gene. This CDR3 spans 14 amino acids. V shed 10 bases, J shed 7 bases, and the junction held 9 bases outside the gene matches. How the authors handled the data: Amplification of reference gene primers provided the estimated nucleated cell counts. Libraries were prepared by immunoSEQ multiplex PCR; TCRdb keeps only in-frame clonotypes and omits some of them. For V, J and clone size, that table is used; D and trimming come from the DNA. Here the sample spans more than 70,000 clones, roughly 86% being singletons. The clonotype comes from a man aged 45-65 years with active or convalescent COVID-19. Sequenced sample: peripheral blood. V gene TRBV6-5 combines with J gene TRBJ1-6, with 8 bases aligning to TRBD1. As DNA, the CDR3 is TGTGCCACCACCCGGACAGGGTACAATTCACCCCTCCACTTT. Protein product: CATTRTGYNSPLHF.